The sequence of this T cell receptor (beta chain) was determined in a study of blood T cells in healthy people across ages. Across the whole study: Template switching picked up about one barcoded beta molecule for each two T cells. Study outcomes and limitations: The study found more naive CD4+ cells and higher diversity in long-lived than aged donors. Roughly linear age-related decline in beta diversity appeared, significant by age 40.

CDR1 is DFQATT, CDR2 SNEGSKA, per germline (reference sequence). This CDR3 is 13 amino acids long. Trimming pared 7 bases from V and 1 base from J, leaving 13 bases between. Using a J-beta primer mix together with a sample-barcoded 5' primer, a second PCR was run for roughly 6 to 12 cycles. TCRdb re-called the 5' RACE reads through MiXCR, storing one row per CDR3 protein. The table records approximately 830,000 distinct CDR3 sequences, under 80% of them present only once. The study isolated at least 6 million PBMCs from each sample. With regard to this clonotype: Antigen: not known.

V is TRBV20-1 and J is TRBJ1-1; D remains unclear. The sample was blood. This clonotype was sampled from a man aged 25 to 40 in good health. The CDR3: CSVEDPANTEAFF. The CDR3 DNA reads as TGCAGTGTCGAAGATCCGGCGAACACTGAAGCTTTCTTT.